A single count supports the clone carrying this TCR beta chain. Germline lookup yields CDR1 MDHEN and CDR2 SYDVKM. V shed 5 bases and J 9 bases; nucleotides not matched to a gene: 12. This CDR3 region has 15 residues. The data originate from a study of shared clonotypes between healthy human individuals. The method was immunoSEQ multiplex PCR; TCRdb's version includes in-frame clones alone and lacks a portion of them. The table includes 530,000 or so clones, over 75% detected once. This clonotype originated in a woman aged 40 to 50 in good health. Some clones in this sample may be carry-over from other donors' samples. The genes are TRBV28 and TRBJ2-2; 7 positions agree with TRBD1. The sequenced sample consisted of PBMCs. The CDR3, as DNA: TGTGCCAGCAGTCCCTCCGGGACAGCTTTTAGGGAGCTGTTTTTT. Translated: CASSPSGTAFRELFF.